This T cell receptor beta chain came from a study of metastatic and nonmetastatic thyroid tumors. Study-wide background: For malignant and benign thyroid patients, tumor or nodule tissue and blood were the sources whose repertoires were compared. Study findings and constraints: Benign nodules reportedly had significantly lower TCR beta diversity than malignant thyroid tumors in blood and tumor.

The length of the CDR3 is 14 residues. In germline, CDR1 is SNHLY, CDR2 FYNNEI. The V gene lost 8 bases and the J gene lost 2 bases, with 16 bases spanning the gap. This clone was seen repeatedly, ten times or more. Its antigen is as yet unknown. Treatment of any kind had been given to no patient before thyroid surgery. In the study's own analysis: What underpinned the distant-metastasis classifier for papillary thyroid cancer was the set of CDR3 differences across clinicopathological groups. TCRdb re-analyzed the PCR reads through MiXCR. These V and J calls derive from TCRdb rather than the authors' analysis. The data hold fewer than 40,000 clones, with approximately 16% observed a single time.

The chain employs TRBV2 and TRBJ2-7; tentatively, D is TRBD2 (6 bases). This clonotype was obtained from a male donor with papillary thyroid cancer or a benign thyroid nodule (not recorded which). Some clones in this sample may be carry-over from other donors' samples. The sample consisted of blood. The CDR3 loop reads CASYEAGITYEQYF. As DNA, the CDR3 is TGTGCCAGCTACGAGGCGGGGATAACCTACGAGCAGTACTTC.